This T cell receptor beta chain was sequenced during a study of T cells in Graves' hyperthyroidism and ophthalmopathy. Study-wide findings and caveats: Blood also carried most thyroid clonotypes expanded above 0.001. Ophthalmopathy and stable hyperthyroidism were separated by a 13 V-J model.

The trim removed 9 bases at V and 8 bases at J, leaving 8 bases unmatched. Germline values: CDR1 LNHDA, CDR2 SQIVND (reference sequence). The CDR3 covers 13 residues. Investigators excluded patients with uncontrolled infection, other autoimmune disease, pregnancy or lactation. There were TCR beta CDR3 regions amplified from RNA transcripts. Using the HTBI primer set, a first-round RT-PCR was run on the TCR CDR3. TCRdb reprocessed the multiplex PCR reads via MiXCR and lists one record per CDR3 protein. Of around 600,000 distinct CDR3 sequences in the sample, about 45% are singletons; the top ten hold more than 7%. A remark on this clonotype: Its antigen is not known.

Sequencing was done on a sample of peripheral blood or thyroid tissue (not recorded which). The sequence was obtained from an adult man with Graves' disease, either hyperthyroidism or ophthalmopathy (not recorded which). This rearrangement joins TRBV19 to TRBJ1-4; 8 bases agree with TRBD1. The CDR3 bases are TGTGCCAGCCGGGGGACAGGAGGCGAAAAACTGTTTTTT. Translation gives CASRGTGGEKLFF.